In its sample, the clone carrying this T cell receptor (beta chain) was seen many times. Its antigen remains unknown. The sample comes from a study of identical twins. Germline loops: CDR1 DFQATT, CDR2 SNEGSKA (reference sequence). V dropped 0 bases and J dropped 11 bases, with 10 bases sitting between them. The CDR3 is made up of 11 amino acids. Addition of a universal primer site occurred through template switching, and cDNA carried unique molecular identifiers. TCRdb re-derived calls from the 5' RACE reads in MiXCR, one entry per CDR3 protein. The sample has hundreds of thousands of distinct CDR3 sequences; about 9.4% are singletons. Study observations and caveats: Model-predicted out-of-frame TCR alpha sharing fell below observed values in monozygotic twins.

Healthy Caucasian individuals made up all the donors. This same sample was also taken into another study, of yellow fever vaccine responses in identical twins.

This chain uses TRBV20-1 with TRBJ1-2, with TRBD1 as a possible D gene (5 bases). The receptor comes from a woman aged 18 to 35 in good health. Sample: PBMCs. The CDR3 DNA reads TGCAGTGCTAGAGACAGGGAACGATACACCTTC. It translates to CSARDRERYTF.